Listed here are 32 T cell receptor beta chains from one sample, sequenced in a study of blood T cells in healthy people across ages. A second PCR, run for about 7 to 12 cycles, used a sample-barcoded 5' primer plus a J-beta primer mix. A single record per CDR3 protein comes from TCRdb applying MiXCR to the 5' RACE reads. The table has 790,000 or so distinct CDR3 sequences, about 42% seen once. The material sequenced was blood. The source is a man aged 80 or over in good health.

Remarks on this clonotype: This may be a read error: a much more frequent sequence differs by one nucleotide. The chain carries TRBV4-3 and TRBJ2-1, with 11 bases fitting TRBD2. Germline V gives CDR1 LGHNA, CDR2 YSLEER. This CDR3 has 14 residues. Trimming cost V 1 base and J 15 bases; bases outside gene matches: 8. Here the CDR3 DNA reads TGCGCCAGCAGCCAAGTTGGTAGCGGGAGGGATATGTTCTTC. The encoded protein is CASSQVGSGRDMFF.

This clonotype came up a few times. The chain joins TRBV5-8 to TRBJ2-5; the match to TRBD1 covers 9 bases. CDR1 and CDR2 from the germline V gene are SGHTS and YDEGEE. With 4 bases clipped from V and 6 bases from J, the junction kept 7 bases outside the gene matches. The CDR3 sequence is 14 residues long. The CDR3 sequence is CASSTRDRVKTQYF. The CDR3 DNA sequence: TGTGCCAGCAGCACCCGGGACAGGGTGAAGACCCAGTACTTC.

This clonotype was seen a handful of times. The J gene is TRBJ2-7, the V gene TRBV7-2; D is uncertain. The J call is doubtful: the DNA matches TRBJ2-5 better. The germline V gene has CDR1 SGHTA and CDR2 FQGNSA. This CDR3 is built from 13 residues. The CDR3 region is CASSLSNTGTQYF. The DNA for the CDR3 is TGTGCCAGCAGCTTATCCAACACTGGGACCCAGTACTTC.

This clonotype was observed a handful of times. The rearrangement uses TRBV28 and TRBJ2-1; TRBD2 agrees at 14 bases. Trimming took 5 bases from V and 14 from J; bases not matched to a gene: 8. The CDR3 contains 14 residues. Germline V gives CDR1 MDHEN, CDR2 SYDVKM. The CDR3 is CASSEGTSGSQKFF. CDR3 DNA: TGTGCCAGCAGTGAGGGGACTAGCGGGAGCCAAAAGTTCTTC.

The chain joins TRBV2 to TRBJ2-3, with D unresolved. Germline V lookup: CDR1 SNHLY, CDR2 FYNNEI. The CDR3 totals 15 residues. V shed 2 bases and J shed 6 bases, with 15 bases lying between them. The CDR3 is CASSERQLYSDTQYF. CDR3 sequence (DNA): TGTGCCAGCAGTGAACGCCAATTGTACTCCGATACGCAGTATTTT.

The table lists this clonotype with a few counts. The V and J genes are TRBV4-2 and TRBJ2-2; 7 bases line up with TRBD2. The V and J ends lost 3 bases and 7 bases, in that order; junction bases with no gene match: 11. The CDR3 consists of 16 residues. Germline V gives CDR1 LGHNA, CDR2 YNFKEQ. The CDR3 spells CASSQPRTSYSGELFF. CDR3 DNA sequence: TGTGCCAGCAGCCAGCCAAGGACTAGTTATAGCGGGGAGCTGTTTTTT.

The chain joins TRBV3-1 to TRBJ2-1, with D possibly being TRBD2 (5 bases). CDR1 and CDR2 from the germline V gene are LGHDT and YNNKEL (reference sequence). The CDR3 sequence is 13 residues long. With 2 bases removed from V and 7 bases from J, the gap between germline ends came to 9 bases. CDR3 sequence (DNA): TGTGCCAGCAGCCAAAGGAGGCTGAATGAGCAGTTCTTC. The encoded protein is CASSQRRLNEQFF.

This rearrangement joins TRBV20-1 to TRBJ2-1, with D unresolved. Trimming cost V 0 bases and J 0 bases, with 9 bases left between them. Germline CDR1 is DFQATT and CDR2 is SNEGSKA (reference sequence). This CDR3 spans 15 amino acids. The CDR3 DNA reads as TGCAGTGCTAGAGATATTAAAGGCTCCTACAATGAGCAGTTCTTC. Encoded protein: CSARDIKGSYNEQFF.

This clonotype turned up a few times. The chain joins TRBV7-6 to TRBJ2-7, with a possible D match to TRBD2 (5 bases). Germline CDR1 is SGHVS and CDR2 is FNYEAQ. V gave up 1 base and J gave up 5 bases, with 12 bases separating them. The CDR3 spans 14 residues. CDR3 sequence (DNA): TGTGCCAGCAGCTTAGTAGGACTGCTTAACGAGCAGTACTTC. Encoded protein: CASSLVGLLNEQYF.

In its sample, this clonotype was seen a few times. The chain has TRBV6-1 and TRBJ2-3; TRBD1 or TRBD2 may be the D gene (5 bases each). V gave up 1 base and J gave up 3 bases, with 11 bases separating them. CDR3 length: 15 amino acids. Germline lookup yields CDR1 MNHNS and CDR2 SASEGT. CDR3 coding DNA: TGTGCCAGCAGTGAAGGAGGGGCAACGACAGATACGCAGTATTTT. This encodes CASSEGGATTDTQYF.

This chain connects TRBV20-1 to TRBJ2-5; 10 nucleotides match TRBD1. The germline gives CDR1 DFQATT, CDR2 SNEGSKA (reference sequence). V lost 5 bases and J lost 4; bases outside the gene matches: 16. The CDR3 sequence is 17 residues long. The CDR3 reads CSAPPTGGFRGTETQYF. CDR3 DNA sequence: TGCAGTGCTCCGCCGACAGGGGGCTTTCGGGGAACAGAGACCCAGTACTTC.

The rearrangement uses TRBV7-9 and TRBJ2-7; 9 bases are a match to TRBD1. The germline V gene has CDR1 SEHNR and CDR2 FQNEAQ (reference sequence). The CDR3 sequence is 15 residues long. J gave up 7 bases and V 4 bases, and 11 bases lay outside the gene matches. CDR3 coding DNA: TGTGCCAGCAGCTCCTCCGGGACAGGGCCCCTGGAGCAGTACTTC. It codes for CASSSSGTGPLEQYF.

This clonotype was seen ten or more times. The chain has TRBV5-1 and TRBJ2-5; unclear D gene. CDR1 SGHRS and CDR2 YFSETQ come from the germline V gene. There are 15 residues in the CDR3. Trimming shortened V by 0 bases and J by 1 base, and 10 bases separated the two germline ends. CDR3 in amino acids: CASSLDRATQETQYF. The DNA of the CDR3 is TGCGCCAGCAGCTTGGATCGGGCAACCCAAGAGACCCAGTACTTC.

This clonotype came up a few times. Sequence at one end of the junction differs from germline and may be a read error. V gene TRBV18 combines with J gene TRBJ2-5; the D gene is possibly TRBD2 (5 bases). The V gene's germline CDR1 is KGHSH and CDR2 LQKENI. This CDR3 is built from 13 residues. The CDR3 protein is CVSSPSGQETQYF. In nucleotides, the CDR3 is TGTGTCAGCTCACCGAGCGGTCAAGAGACCCAGTACTTC.

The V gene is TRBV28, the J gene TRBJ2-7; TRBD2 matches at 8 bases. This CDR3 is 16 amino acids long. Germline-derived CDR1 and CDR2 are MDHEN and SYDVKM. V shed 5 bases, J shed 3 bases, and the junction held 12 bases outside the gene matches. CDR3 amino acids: CASSTVRDSGIYEQYF. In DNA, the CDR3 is TGTGCCAGCAGTACGGTTCGGGATAGCGGGATCTACGAGCAGTACTTC.

CDR3 coding DNA: TGTGCCAGCAGCCCCTATCCCAGACAGACCCTAGCCAAAAACATTCAGTACTTC. This sequence encodes CASSPYPRQTLAKNIQYF. The chain uses TRBV7-2 and TRBJ2-4; maybe TRBD1 (5 bases). Germline assignment: CDR1 SGHTA and CDR2 FQGNSA. The germline V and J ends were trimmed by 5 bases and 0 bases, with 20 bases remaining between them. The length of the CDR3 is 18 residues.

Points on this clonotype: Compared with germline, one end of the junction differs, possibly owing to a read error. The CDR3 reads CASSEVRGTYNERFF. The CDR3 bases are TGTGCCAGCAGTGAAGTGCGGGGTACTTACAATGAGCGGTTCTTC. V is TRBV6-1 and J is TRBJ2-1, with D possibly being TRBD2 (6 bases). This CDR3 is 15 amino acids long. Germline V gene data show CDR1 as MNHNS and CDR2 as SASEGT.

DNA of the CDR3: TGTGCCACCAGCAGAGTCCTTACAGACAATGAGCAGTTCTTC. Protein: CATSRVLTDNEQFF. V usage is TRBV15 and J usage is TRBJ2-1, with D unresolved. The CDR3 consists of 14 residues. Looked up from germline, CDR1 is LNHNV and CDR2 is YYDKDF (reference sequence). Trimming shortened V by 1 base and J by 5 bases, and 9 bases separated the two germline ends.

The CDR3 loop reads CASRSSAETQYF. The DNA for the CDR3 is TGTGCCAGCAGGAGCTCTGCCGAGACCCAGTACTTC. The chain employs TRBV12-3 or TRBV12-4 and TRBJ2-5; D remains unclear. Trimming cost V 6 bases and J 5 bases, with 10 bases left between them. The CDR3 has 12 amino acids.

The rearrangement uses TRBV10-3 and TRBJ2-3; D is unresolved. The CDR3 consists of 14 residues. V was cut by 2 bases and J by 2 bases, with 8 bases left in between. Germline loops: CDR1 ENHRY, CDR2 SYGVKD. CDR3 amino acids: CAISEEELTDTQYF. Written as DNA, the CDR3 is TGTGCCATCAGTGAGGAGGAGCTCACAGATACGCAGTATTTT.

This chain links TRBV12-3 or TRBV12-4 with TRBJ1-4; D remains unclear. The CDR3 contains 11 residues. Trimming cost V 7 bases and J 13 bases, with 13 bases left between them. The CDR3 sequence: CASMLTDRLFF. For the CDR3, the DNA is TGTGCCAGCATGCTCACTGACCGACTGTTTTTT.

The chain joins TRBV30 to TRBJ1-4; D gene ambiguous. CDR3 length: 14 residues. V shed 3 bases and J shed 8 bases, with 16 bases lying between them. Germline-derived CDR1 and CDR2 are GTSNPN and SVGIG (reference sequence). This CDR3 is CAWSGLSLGEKLFF. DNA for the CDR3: TGTGCCTGGAGCGGACTCTCCCTGGGCGAAAAACTGTTTTTT.

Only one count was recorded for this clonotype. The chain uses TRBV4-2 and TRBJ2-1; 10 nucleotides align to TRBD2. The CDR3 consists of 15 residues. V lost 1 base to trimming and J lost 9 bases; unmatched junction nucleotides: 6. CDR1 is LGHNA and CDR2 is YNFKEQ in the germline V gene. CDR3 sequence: CASSQVVLAGVEQFF. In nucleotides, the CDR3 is TGTGCCAGCAGCCAAGTGGTCCTAGCGGGGGTTGAGCAGTTCTTC.

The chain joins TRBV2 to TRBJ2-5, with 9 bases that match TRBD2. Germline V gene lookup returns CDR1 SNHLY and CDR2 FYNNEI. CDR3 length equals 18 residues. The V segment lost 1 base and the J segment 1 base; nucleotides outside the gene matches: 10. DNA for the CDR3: TGTGCCAGCAGTGAAGAAATCGCGGGAGGGGGTCTCCAAGAGACCCAGTACTTC. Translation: CASSEEIAGGGLQETQYF.

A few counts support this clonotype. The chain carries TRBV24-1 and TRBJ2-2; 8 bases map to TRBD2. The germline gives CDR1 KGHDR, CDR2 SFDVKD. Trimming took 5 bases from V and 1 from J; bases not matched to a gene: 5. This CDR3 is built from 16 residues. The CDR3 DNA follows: TGTGCCACCAGTGGATCTAGCGGGCAGAACACCGGGGAGCTGTTTTTT. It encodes CATSGSSGQNTGELFF.

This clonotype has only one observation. The CDR3: CASSPAESGANVLTF. The CDR3 coding sequence is TGTGCCAGCAGCCCGGCAGAGTCTGGGGCCAACGTCCTGACTTTC. The V and J genes are TRBV28 and TRBJ2-6, with D unclear. Germline assignment: CDR1 MDHEN and CDR2 SYDVKM. The CDR3 extends over 15 amino acids. The germline V and J ends were trimmed by 6 bases and 1 base, with 10 bases remaining between them.

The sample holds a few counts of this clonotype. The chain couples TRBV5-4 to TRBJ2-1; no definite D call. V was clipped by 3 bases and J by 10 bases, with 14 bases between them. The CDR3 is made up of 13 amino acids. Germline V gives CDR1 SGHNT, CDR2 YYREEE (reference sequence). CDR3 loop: CASSWSALPEQFF. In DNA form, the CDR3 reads TGTGCCAGCAGCTGGTCCGCACTCCCGGAGCAGTTCTTC.

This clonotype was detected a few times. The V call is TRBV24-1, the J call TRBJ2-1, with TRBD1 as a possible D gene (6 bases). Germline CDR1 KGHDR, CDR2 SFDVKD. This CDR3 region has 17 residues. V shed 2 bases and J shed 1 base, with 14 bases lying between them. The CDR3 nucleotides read TGTGCCACCAGTGATTGGGGGCCAACAGGGTCCTACAATGAGCAGTTCTTC. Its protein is CATSDWGPTGSYNEQFF.

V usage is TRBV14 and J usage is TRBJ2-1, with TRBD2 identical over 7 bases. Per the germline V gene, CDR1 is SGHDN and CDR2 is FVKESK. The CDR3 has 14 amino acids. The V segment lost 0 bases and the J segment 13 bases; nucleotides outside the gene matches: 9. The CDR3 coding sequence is TGTGCCAGCAGCCAAGATCTTTTGTGGGAGGGCCAGTTCTTC. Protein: CASSQDLLWEGQFF.

CDR3 sequence reads: CASSSSGTGGYGYTF. CDR3 DNA sequence: TGTGCCAGCAGTTCAAGCGGGACAGGGGGCTATGGCTACACCTTC. This chain links TRBV28 with TRBJ1-2, with 11 bases that match TRBD1. Germline values: CDR1 MDHEN, CDR2 SYDVKM. The CDR3 loop spans 15 amino acids. The ends lost 4 bases at V and 4 bases at J; junction bases unmatched: 5.

The CDR3 is CSVGDYRRDNEQFF. CDR3 DNA sequence: TGCAGCGTTGGGGACTATCGACGAGACAATGAGCAGTTCTTC. The V and J genes are TRBV29-1 and TRBJ2-1; TRBD2 matches at 7 bases. Germline V gives CDR1 SQVTM, CDR2 ANQGSEA. Trimming took 4 bases from V and 5 from J; bases not matched to a gene: 8. CDR3 length: 14 amino acids.

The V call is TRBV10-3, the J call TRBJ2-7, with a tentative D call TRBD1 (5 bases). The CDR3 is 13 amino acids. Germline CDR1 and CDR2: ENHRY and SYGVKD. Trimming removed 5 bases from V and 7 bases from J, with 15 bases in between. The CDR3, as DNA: TGTGCCATCAGTAACGCCCCAGGGAAGGAGCAGTACTTC. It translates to CAISNAPGKEQYF.